This passage covers 9 T cell receptor beta chains from one sample sequenced in a study of T-cell reconstitution after alpha-beta-depleted transplantation in children. TCRbeta library construction was performed incorporating unique molecular identifiers. Each CDR3 protein is one row after TCRdb ran MiXCR on the PCR reads. Altogether 490,000 or so distinct CDR3 sequences are present, about 10% being singletons, with the ten largest covering 2% to 2.5%. Source: PBMCs, taken before TCRalphabeta/CD19-depleted stem cell transplant. The receptor source for this set is a child aged 2 to 15 with inherited bone marrow failure, due to receive a stem cell transplant.

This clonotype was picked up one time. This may stem from a read error, because a much larger clone lies one nucleotide away. V and J are TRBV9 and TRBJ2-1; 7 nucleotides line up with TRBD1. The CDR3 spans 15 residues. Looked up from germline, CDR1 is SGDLS and CDR2 is YYNGEE. The chain's CDR3 is CASSEGQSSYNERFF. Written as DNA, the CDR3 is TGTGCCAGCAGCGAGGGACAGAGCTCCTACAATGAGCGGTTCTTC.

The sample holds many counts of this clonotype. This chain uses TRBV29-1 with TRBJ1-1; D not resolved. The length of the CDR3 is 14 residues. Germline CDR1 is SQVTM and CDR2 is ANQGSEA. V was cut by 6 bases and J by 1 base, with 15 bases left in between. CDR3 protein: CSVRLYWENTEAFF. The DNA of the CDR3 is TGCAGCGTACGTTTGTATTGGGAGAACACTGAAGCTTTCTTT.

The sample holds many counts of this clonotype. J is TRBJ2-7 and V is TRBV11-2; D is undetermined. The CDR3 covers 10 residues. Germline V lookup: CDR1 SGHAT, CDR2 FQNNGV. Trimming shortened V by 6 bases and J by 6 bases, and 6 bases separated the two germline ends. The CDR3, as DNA: TGTGCCAGCAGTATCAGCGAGCAGTACTTC. Translation: CASSISEQYF.

This clonotype has more than one count but fewer than ten. The chain combines TRBV7-6 with TRBJ2-3, with D possibly being TRBD1 (7 bases). The germline V gene has CDR1 SGHVS and CDR2 FNYEAQ. The CDR3 length is 16 residues. Trimming took 5 bases from V and 2 from J, leaving 17 bases between them. The CDR3 here is CASSRRRGQDTDTQYF. DNA for the CDR3: TGTGCCAGCAGCCGTAGGAGGGGGCAAGACACAGATACGCAGTATTTT.

This clonotype has ten or more counts. This chain links TRBV20-1 with TRBJ2-7; no firm D call. The CDR3 has 13 residues. V lost 1 base, J lost 3 bases, and 10 bases lay in between. In germline, CDR1 is DFQATT, CDR2 SNEGSKA (reference sequence). The CDR3 here is CSARASRYYEQYF. The CDR3 bases are TGCAGTGCTAGAGCTTCCAGATACTACGAGCAGTACTTC.

This clonotype was counted at least ten times. The chain couples TRBV27 to TRBJ1-1; no clear D gene. Germline V gives CDR1 MNHEY, CDR2 SMNVEV (reference sequence). This CDR3 is 12 amino acids long. The V end lost 4 bases, the J end lost 4 bases, and 7 bases lay between the germline ends. The CDR3 loop reads CASSSRTTEAFF. CDR3 DNA sequence: TGTGCCAGCAGTTCAAGGACCACTGAAGCTTTCTTT.

This clonotype has ten or more counts. V and J are TRBV7-9 and TRBJ2-7; 10 bases are a match to TRBD1. CDR1 is SEHNR, CDR2 FQNEAQ, per germline (reference sequence). After removal of 5 bases from V and 0 bases from J, the junction contained 7 bases not matched to a gene. The CDR3 loop spans 16 amino acids. For the CDR3, the DNA is TGTGCCAGCAGCCCTTGGGGACAGGGGAGCTCCTACGAGCAGTACTTC. Amino acid sequence: CASSPWGQGSSYEQYF.

At least ten counts were recorded for this clonotype. The chain is built from TRBV27 and TRBJ2-1, with D possibly being TRBD2 (6 bases). CDR1 MNHEY and CDR2 SMNVEV come from the germline V gene (reference sequence). The germline V and J ends were trimmed by 7 bases and 2 bases, with 15 bases remaining between them. The CDR3 contains 15 residues. This CDR3 reads CASIAGPPPYNEQFF. The CDR3 DNA reads TGTGCCAGCATTGCGGGACCCCCACCCTACAATGAGCAGTTCTTC.

The chain links TRBV20-1 to TRBJ2-7; D might be TRBD2 (6 bases). The CDR3 length is 15 residues. Trimming cost V 0 bases and J 9 bases, with 21 bases left between them. Germline CDR1 reads DFQATT; CDR2 reads SNEGSKA (reference sequence). The CDR3, as DNA: TGCAGTGCTAGAGATCCTGACGGGGGAGAGAACGCGCAGTACTTC. This codes for CSARDPDGGENAQYF.